These 27 T cell receptor beta chains share one sample of origin, sequenced in a study of OX40 agonist ivuxolimab in advanced cancers. Library preparation was by the immunoSEQ multiplex PCR assay. Entries here come from immuneACCESS through TCRdb and include only in-frame sequences with V and J called. Some clones fail to appear in such tables; in the studies checked, an unresolved V gene covers under half of the shortfall, and the cause of the remainder is unknown. Recorded for this sample are 73,000 or so clones; about nine tenths of them occurred a single time. Of the sample, 0.78% is held by the ten largest clones. The sample consisted of CD4+ or CD8+ T cells sorted from blood, taken in a trial of the OX40 agonist ivuxolimab. These receptors were taken from an adult with an advanced solid tumor such as melanoma, head and neck, liver or kidney cancer.

V is TRBV30 and J is TRBJ2-1; no clear D. Deletions cut 4 bases from V and 3 bases from J, with 13 bases between. The CDR3 spans 14 residues. Germline CDR1 is GTSNPN and CDR2 is SVGIG (reference sequence). The CDR3 bases are TGTGCCTGGACACGGGCCGTTAGCTACAATGAGCAGTTCTTC. This gives the protein CAWTRAVSYNEQFF. Full variable domain (outside the CDR3, taken from reference TRBV30 and TRBJ2-1): SQTIHQWPATLVQPVGSPLSLECTVEGTSNPNLYWYRQAAGRGLQLLFYSVGIGQISSEVPQNLSASRPQDRQFILSSKKLLLSDSGFYLCAWTRAVSYNEQFFGPGTRLTVL.

The chain couples TRBV28 to TRBJ2-6; the match to TRBD1 covers 8 bases. V lost 7 bases and J lost 0; bases outside the gene matches: 8. This CDR3 has 17 residues. Per germline, CDR1 MDHEN and CDR2 SYDVKM. CDR3 region: CASTLRDRSSGANVLTF. CDR3 in DNA: TGTGCCAGCACCTTAAGGGACAGGAGCTCTGGGGCCAACGTCCTGACTTTC.

There are a few counts of this clone. The CDR3 nucleotides are TGTGCCAGCTCACCACCGACGAGTAATTCACCCCTCCACTTT. Residues: CASSPPTSNSPLHF. This chain uses TRBV18 with TRBJ1-6; D not resolved. There are 14 residues in the CDR3. In germline, CDR1 is KGHSH, CDR2 LQKENI. V was trimmed by 0 bases and J by 6 bases, leaving 6 bases between them.

The rearrangement links TRBV11-3 to TRBJ2-2; D is ambiguous. V lost 0 bases and J lost 7, with 6 bases in between. This CDR3 spans 13 amino acids. Germline V gene sequence: CDR1 SGHNT, CDR2 YENEEA. Here the CDR3 reads CASSLDLDGELFF. In DNA, the CDR3 is TGTGCCAGCAGCTTAGATCTTGACGGGGAGCTGTTTTTT.

J is TRBJ2-7 and V is TRBV30, with D perhaps being TRBD1 or TRBD2 (5 bases each). The CDR3 covers 14 residues. Germline CDR1 GTSNPN, CDR2 SVGIG (reference sequence). The V gene lost 3 bases and the J gene lost 1 base, with 13 bases spanning the gap. CDR3 bases: TGTGCCTGGAGGTTCCCGGGACCATCCTACGAGCAGTACTTC. The encoded protein is CAWRFPGPSYEQYF. Full variable domain (rest looked up from reference TRBV30 and TRBJ2-7): SQTIHQWPATLVQPVGSPLSLECTVEGTSNPNLYWYRQAAGRGLQLLFYSVGIGQISSEVPQNLSASRPQDRQFILSSKKLLLSDSGFYLCAWRFPGPSYEQYFGPGTRLTVT.

The V and J genes are TRBV19 and TRBJ1-4; possibly TRBD1 for D (5 bases). V was shortened by 5 bases and J by 8 bases, with 18 bases between the two germline ends. This CDR3 comprises 15 residues. CDR1 is LNHDA, CDR2 SQIVND, per germline (reference sequence). CDR3 residues: CASSSGRRAWEKLFF. The CDR3 DNA is TGTGCCAGTAGTTCGGGACGCCGGGCTTGGGAAAAACTGTTTTTT.

The chain combines TRBV9 with TRBJ1-5; 9 nucleotides align to TRBD1. The CDR3 consists of 12 residues. With V trimmed by 7 bases and J by 4 bases, 0 bases remained unmatched. CDR1 SGDLS and CDR2 YYNGEE come from the germline V gene. The CDR3 sequence: CASGQGNQPQHF. The CDR3 DNA is TGTGCCAGCGGACAGGGGAATCAGCCCCAGCATTTT.

The V call is TRBV19, the J call TRBJ1-1; D is perhaps TRBD1 (6 bases). Trimming took 5 bases from V and 5 from J, leaving 12 bases between them. The germline V gene has CDR1 LNHDA and CDR2 SQIVND (reference sequence). This CDR3 has 13 amino acids. CDR3: CASSRGRGTEAFF. In DNA form, the CDR3 reads TGTGCCAGTAGTCGGGGGCGAGGGACTGAAGCTTTCTTT. The full variable domain, completed using reference TRBV19 and TRBJ1-1, is DGGITQSPKYLFRKEGQNVTLSCEQNLNHDAMYWYRQDPGQGLRLIYYSQIVNDFQKGDIAEGYSVSREKKESFPLTVTSAQKNPTAFYLCASSRGRGTEAFFGQGTRLTVV.

The rearrangement joins TRBV28 to TRBJ1-2; D is undetermined. This CDR3 contains 12 residues. CDR1 is MDHEN, CDR2 SYDVKM, per germline. Trimming removed 5 bases at V and 2 bases at J, with 6 bases between. The CDR3 DNA reads TGTGCCAGCAGTAGAATGAACTATGGCTACACCTTC. Translation: CASSRMNYGYTF.

V and J are TRBV2 and TRBJ2-7; no definite D call. This CDR3 region has 15 residues. Trimming cost V 3 bases and J 2 bases, with 14 bases left between them. Germline assignment: CDR1 SNHLY and CDR2 FYNNEI. The CDR3 here is CASSDWVLGPYEQYF. CDR3 in DNA: TGTGCCAGCAGTGATTGGGTCTTGGGTCCCTACGAGCAGTACTTC.

J is TRBJ2-6 and V is TRBV5-1, with D possibly TRBD1 on 9 matching bases. The germline CDR1 and CDR2 sequences are SGHRS and YFSETQ. Trimming removed 5 bases at V and 0 bases at J, with 24 bases between. The CDR3 consists of 20 residues. For the CDR3, the DNA is TGCGCCAGCAGGACCACGGGAGGGACAGGGTCTCTCTCTGGGGCCAACGTCCTGACTTTC. It encodes CASRTTGGTGSLSGANVLTF.

This chain connects TRBV30 to TRBJ2-5; D may match TRBD1 or TRBD2 (5 bases each). V gave up 3 bases and J gave up 5 bases, with 13 bases separating them. The CDR3 totals 13 residues. Germline V gives CDR1 GTSNPN, CDR2 SVGIG (reference sequence). CDR3 amino acids: CAWRGEGRETQYF. CDR3 bases: TGTGCCTGGAGGGGGGAAGGCCGCGAGACCCAGTACTTC.

J is TRBJ1-2 and V is TRBV27, with 7 bases aligning to TRBD1. The V gene's germline CDR1 is MNHEY and CDR2 SMNVEV (reference sequence). The J segment lost 3 bases and the V segment lost 3 bases, leaving 13 bases of the junction unmatched. The CDR3 loop spans 17 amino acids. The CDR3 nucleotides are TGTGCCAGCAGTTTCCTTTCCGCGACAGGGAGTTACTATGGCTACACCTTC. Encoded protein: CASSFLSATGSYYGYTF.

The chain recombines TRBV19 with TRBJ1-4, with a possible D match to TRBD1 (5 bases). The CDR3 contains 15 residues. Germline V gene data show CDR1 as LNHDA and CDR2 as SQIVND (reference sequence). Trimming left V 3 bases short and J 4 bases short, with 12 bases between. CDR3 bases: TGTGCCAGTAGTATTCAAGGGGACTTTAATGAAAAACTGTTTTTT. Amino acids: CASSIQGDFNEKLFF.

The rearrangement uses TRBV2 and TRBJ1-4, with D hard to call. The germline gives CDR1 SNHLY, CDR2 FYNNEI. V lost 5 bases and J lost 6, with 13 bases in between. CDR3 length: 14 residues. CDR3 residues: CASSINKGYEKLFF. Written as DNA, the CDR3 is TGTGCCAGCAGTATAAATAAGGGATATGAAAAACTGTTTTTT. The variable domain in full, with the rest retrieved from reference TRBV2 and TRBJ1-4, is EPEVTQTPSHQVTQMGQEVILRCVPISNHLYFYWYRQILGQKVEFLVSFYNNEISEKSEIFDDQFSVERPDGSNFTLKIRSTKLEDSAMYFCASSINKGYEKLFFGSGTQLSVL.

The gene calls are TRBV2 and TRBJ2-3, with 7 bases identical to TRBD1. V lost 4 bases and J lost 2; bases outside the gene matches: 3. Germline V gene sequence: CDR1 SNHLY, CDR2 FYNNEI. This CDR3 has 14 amino acids. The CDR3 sequence is CASSGGQHTDTQYF. CDR3 coding DNA: TGTGCCAGCAGTGGGGGACAGCACACAGATACGCAGTATTTT.

The chain is built from TRBV28 and TRBJ1-5; TRBD1 matches 7 bases. In germline, CDR1 is MDHEN, CDR2 SYDVKM. The CDR3 runs to 14 residues. V lost 4 bases, J lost 3 bases, and 3 bases stayed unmatched. CDR3: CASSSGQPNQPQHF. The CDR3 DNA sequence: TGTGCCAGCAGTTCGGGACAGCCCAATCAGCCCCAGCATTTT.

J is TRBJ1-1 and V is TRBV7-9; D is unresolved. Germline values: CDR1 SEHNR, CDR2 FQNEAQ (reference sequence). The CDR3 extends over 12 amino acids. V lost 6 bases, J lost 6 bases, and 11 bases lay in between. The CDR3 is CASRQSGPEAFF. The CDR3 nucleotides are TGTGCCAGCAGGCAAAGCGGCCCTGAAGCTTTCTTT.

This chain joins TRBV28 and TRBJ1-2, with unresolved D. Germline V gene sequence: CDR1 MDHEN, CDR2 SYDVKM. Trimming removed 2 bases from V and 1 base from J, with 8 bases in between. The CDR3 is made up of 14 amino acids. CDR3 amino acids: CASSLLRINYGYTF. The CDR3 nucleotides are TGTGCCAGCAGTTTACTACGTATTAACTATGGCTACACCTTC.

The chain employs TRBV27 and TRBJ2-4; D remains ambiguous. This CDR3 has 15 amino acids. Germline V gives CDR1 MNHEY, CDR2 SMNVEV (reference sequence). With 8 bases removed from V and 4 bases from J, the gap between germline ends came to 18 bases. DNA for the CDR3: TGTGCCAGCGGCAAAGGAGAGACGTTTAAAAACATTCAGTACTTC. Translating it yields CASGKGETFKNIQYF.

This chain uses TRBV5-5 with TRBJ2-2; D not certain. CDR1 is SGHKS and CDR2 is YYEKEE in the germline V gene (reference sequence). This CDR3 is built from 15 residues. Between the trimmed V and J ends, which lost 2 bases and 0 bases, there was a span of 8 bases. CDR3 protein: CASSFTPTNTGELFF. CDR3 DNA: TGTGCCAGCAGCTTTACACCAACGAACACCGGGGAGCTGTTTTTT. The complete variable domain, with remaining parts taken from reference TRBV5-5 and TRBJ2-2, reads DAGVTQSPTHLIKTRGQQVTLRCSPISGHKSVSWYQQVLGQGPQFIFQYYEKEERGRGNFPDRFSARQFPNYSSELNVNALLLGDSALYLCASSFTPTNTGELFFGEGSRLTVL.

The gene calls are TRBV28 and TRBJ2-1; 9 positions agree with TRBD1. Per germline, CDR1 MDHEN and CDR2 SYDVKM. The CDR3 is 14 residues long. V lost 6 bases to trimming and J lost 6 bases; unmatched junction nucleotides: 6. As DNA, the CDR3 is TGTGCCAGCAGCGGGACAGGGTTCGGCAATGAGCAGTTCTTC. Translating gives CASSGTGFGNEQFF.

The V gene is TRBV19, the J gene TRBJ1-1; 7 bases line up with TRBD1. Looked up from germline, CDR1 is LNHDA and CDR2 is SQIVND (reference sequence). The ends lost 5 bases at V and 6 bases at J; junction bases unmatched: 12. CDR3 length: 15 residues. The DNA for the CDR3 is TGTGCCAGTAGTCTAAACAGGGGCAGGGTCGCTGAAGCTTTCTTT. Amino acids: CASSLNRGRVAEAFF. Using reference TRBV19 and TRBJ1-1 for the parts outside the CDR3, the full variable domain is DGGITQSPKYLFRKEGQNVTLSCEQNLNHDAMYWYRQDPGQGLRLIYYSQIVNDFQKGDIAEGYSVSREKKESFPLTVTSAQKNPTAFYLCASSLNRGRVAEAFFGQGTRLTVV.

The V and J genes are TRBV20-1 and TRBJ1-5; D gene ambiguous. From germline, CDR1 is DFQATT and CDR2 SNEGSKA (reference sequence). The CDR3 totals 11 residues. V was pared by 0 bases and J by 9 bases, with 6 bases between. CDR3 sequence reads: CSAREGGPQHF. In DNA form, the CDR3 reads TGCAGTGCTAGAGAGGGTGGGCCCCAGCATTTT.

The genes are TRBV6-6 and TRBJ2-7; 7 bases agree with TRBD1. The CDR3 sequence is 15 residues long. The germline gives CDR1 MNHNY, CDR2 SVGAGI (reference sequence). After removal of 5 bases from V and 2 bases from J, the junction contained 9 bases not matched to a gene. CDR3 nucleotide sequence: TGTGCCAGCAGTAAACCGGGACAGCGTACCTACGAGCAGTACTTC. Amino acids: CASSKPGQRTYEQYF.

This chain connects TRBV27 to TRBJ2-3, with 9 bases lining up with TRBD2. V shed 2 bases and J 1 base; nucleotides not matched to a gene: 13. This CDR3 is 19 amino acids long. Per germline, CDR1 MNHEY and CDR2 SMNVEV (reference sequence). CDR3 residues: CASSLRGSIAGVGTDTQYF. Here the CDR3 DNA reads TGTGCCAGCAGTTTACGAGGGTCCATAGCGGGGGTTGGCACAGATACGCAGTATTTT.

J is TRBJ2-1 and V is TRBV6-5; TRBD1 agrees at 8 bases. The CDR3 length is 13 residues. Per the germline V gene, CDR1 is MNHEY and CDR2 is SVGAGI. V shed 5 bases and J 5 bases; nucleotides not matched to a gene: 2. The CDR3 loop is CASSTDRDNEQFF. CDR3 coding DNA: TGTGCCAGCAGTACGGACAGGGACAATGAGCAGTTCTTC.